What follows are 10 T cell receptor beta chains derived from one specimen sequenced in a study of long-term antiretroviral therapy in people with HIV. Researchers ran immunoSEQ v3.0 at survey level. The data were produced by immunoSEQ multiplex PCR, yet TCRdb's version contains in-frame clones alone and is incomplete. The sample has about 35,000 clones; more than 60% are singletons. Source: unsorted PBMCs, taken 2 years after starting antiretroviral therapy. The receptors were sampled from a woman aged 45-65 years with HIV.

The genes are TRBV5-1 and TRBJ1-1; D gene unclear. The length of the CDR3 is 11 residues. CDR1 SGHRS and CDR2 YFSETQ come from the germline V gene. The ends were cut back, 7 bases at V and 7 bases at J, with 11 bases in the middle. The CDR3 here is CASSDTFEAFF. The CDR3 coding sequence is TGCGCCAGCTCCGACACTTTTGAAGCTTTCTTT.

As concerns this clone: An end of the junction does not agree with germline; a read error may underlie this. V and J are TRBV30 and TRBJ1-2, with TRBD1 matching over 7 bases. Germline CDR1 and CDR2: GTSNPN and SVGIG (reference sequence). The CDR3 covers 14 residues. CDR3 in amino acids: CAWSVHTSGTDLHF. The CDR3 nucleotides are TGTGCCTGGAGTGTACACACTTCCGGGACAGACCTTCACTTC.

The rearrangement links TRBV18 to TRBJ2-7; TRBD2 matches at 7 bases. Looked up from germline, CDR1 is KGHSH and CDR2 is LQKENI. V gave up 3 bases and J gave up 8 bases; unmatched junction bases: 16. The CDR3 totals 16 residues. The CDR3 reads CASSPESAGPPQKQYF. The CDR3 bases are TGTGCCAGCTCACCTGAGTCAGCGGGGCCGCCACAGAAGCAGTACTTC.

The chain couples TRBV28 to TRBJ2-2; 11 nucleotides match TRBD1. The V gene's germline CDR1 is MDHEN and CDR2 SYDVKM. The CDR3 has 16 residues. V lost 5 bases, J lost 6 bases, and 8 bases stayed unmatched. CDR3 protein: CASSTPDRGPSGELFF. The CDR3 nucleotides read TGTGCCAGCAGTACCCCGGACAGGGGGCCGTCCGGGGAGCTGTTTTTT. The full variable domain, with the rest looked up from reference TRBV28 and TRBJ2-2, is DVKVTQSSRYLVKRTGEKVFLECVQDMDHENMFWYRQDPGLGLRLIYFSYDVKMKEKGDIPEGYSVSREKKERFSLILESASTNQTSMYLCASSTPDRGPSGELFFGEGSRLTVL.

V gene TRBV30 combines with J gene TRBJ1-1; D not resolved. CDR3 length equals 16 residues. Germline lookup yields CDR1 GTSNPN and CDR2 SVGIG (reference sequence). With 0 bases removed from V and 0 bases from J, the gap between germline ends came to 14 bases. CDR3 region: CAWSVGGVAVNTEAFF. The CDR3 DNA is TGTGCCTGGAGTGTAGGAGGTGTTGCAGTGAACACTGAAGCTTTCTTT. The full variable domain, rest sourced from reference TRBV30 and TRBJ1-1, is SQTIHQWPATLVQPVGSPLSLECTVEGTSNPNLYWYRQAAGRGLQLLFYSVGIGQISSEVPQNLSASRPQDRQFILSSKKLLLSDSGFYLCAWSVGGVAVNTEAFFGQGTRLTVV.

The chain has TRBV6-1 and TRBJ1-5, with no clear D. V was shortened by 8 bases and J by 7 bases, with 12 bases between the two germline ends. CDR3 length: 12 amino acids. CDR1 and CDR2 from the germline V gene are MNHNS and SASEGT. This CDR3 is CASSRDWQPQHF. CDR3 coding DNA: TGTGCCAGCTCAAGGGATTGGCAGCCCCAGCATTTT.

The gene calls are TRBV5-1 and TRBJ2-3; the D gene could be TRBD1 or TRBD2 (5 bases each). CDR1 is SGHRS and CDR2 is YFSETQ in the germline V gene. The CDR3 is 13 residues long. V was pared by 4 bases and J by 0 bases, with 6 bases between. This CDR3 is CASSRGSTDTQYF. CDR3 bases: TGCGCCAGCAGCCGGGGCAGCACAGATACGCAGTATTTT.

The chain's CDR3 is CASSLLAGGTYNEQFF. The CDR3, as DNA: TGTGCCAGCAGTTTACTAGCGGGGGGAACCTACAATGAGCAGTTCTTC. This chain joins TRBV27 and TRBJ2-1, with 11 positions matching TRBD2. Germline-derived CDR1 and CDR2 are MNHEY and SMNVEV (reference sequence). CDR3 length: 16 residues. With V trimmed by 2 bases and J by 2 bases, 2 bases remained unmatched.

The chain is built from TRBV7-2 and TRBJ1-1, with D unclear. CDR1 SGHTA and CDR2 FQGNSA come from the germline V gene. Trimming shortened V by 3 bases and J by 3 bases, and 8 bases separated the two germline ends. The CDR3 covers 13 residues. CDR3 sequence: CASSFYRDTEAFF. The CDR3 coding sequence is TGTGCCAGCAGCTTTTATAGGGACACTGAAGCTTTCTTT.

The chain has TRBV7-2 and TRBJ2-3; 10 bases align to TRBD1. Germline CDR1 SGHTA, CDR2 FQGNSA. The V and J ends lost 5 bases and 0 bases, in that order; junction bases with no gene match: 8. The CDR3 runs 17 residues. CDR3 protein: CASSPWGQGYSTDTQYF. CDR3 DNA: TGTGCCAGCAGCCCGTGGGGACAGGGGTATAGCACAGATACGCAGTATTTT.